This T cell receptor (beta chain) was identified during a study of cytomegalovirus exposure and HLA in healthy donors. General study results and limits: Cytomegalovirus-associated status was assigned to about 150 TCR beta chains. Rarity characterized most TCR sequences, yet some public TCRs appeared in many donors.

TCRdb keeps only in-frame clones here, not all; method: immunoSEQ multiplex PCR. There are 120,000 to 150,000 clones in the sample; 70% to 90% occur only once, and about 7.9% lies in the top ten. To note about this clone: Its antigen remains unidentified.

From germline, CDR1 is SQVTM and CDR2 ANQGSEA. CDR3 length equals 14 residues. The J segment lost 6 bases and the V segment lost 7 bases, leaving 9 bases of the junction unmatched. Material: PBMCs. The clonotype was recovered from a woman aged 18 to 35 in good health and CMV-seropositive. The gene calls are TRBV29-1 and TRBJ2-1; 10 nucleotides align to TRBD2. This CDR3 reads CSASKREGINEQFF. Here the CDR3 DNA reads TGCAGCGCCTCTAAGCGGGAGGGCATCAATGAGCAGTTCTTC.